This T cell receptor beta chain stems from a study of CD8+ T cells in alopecia areata. Turning to the study itself: The study gave treated patients oral tofacitinib at 5 to 10 mg twice daily. General study points: Amid tofacitinib therapy, many expanded lesional clones stayed present in scalp and blood.

Germline lookup yields CDR1 SGHTA and CDR2 FQGNSA. This CDR3 spans 15 amino acids. V gave up 6 bases and J gave up 8 bases, with 22 bases separating them. This clone has more than one count but fewer than ten. Its antigen remains unidentified. Treatment: oral pan-JAK inhibitor, 5-10 mg twice daily. Peripheral blood, together with lesional scalp punch biopsies, was collected from alopecia areata patients. T lymphocytes (CD4+ and CD8+) were sorted from PBMCs. Extraction of RNA preceded its reverse transcription into cDNA, which served as the sequencing template. Measured with immunoSEQ multiplex PCR; TCRdb has only the in-frame clones, and not every one. This sample has about 220,000 clones, with approximately 57% found just once.

This sequence joins TRBV7-2 and TRBJ1-2, with D perhaps TRBD1 (6 bases). The receptor's source is a human donor with alopecia areata. Source: CD4+ T cells sorted from blood, taken at week 4, from a patient treated with tofacitinib. As DNA, the CDR3 is TGTGCCAGCAGACCGGACAGCTTGCTCCAATCCGGCTACACCTTC. This gives the protein CASRPDSLLQSGYTF.